The TCR beta chain described here comes from a study of OX40 agonist ivuxolimab in advanced cancers. Sequencing used immunoSEQ multiplex PCR; TCRdb keeps in-frame clones, though not all of them. This table holds about 78,000 clones, 92% found once. V shed 2 bases and J shed 1 base, with 6 bases lying between them. The CDR3 runs 13 residues. Germline V CDR1 and CDR2: SNHLY, FYNNEI. This clone was picked up a small number of times. The chain uses TRBV2 and TRBJ2-7; D is undetermined. The receptor comes from an adult with an advanced solid tumor such as melanoma, head and neck, liver or kidney cancer. The material was CD4+ or CD8+ T cells sorted from blood, obtained in a trial of the OX40 agonist ivuxolimab. The CDR3 nucleotides are TGTGCCAGCAGTGAACCCTTTTCCTACGAGCAGTACTTC. It is translated as CASSEPFSYEQYF.